A selection of T cell receptor beta chains follows, all from one sample in a study of Ad26.COV2.S vaccination and SARS-CoV-2 variants. Profiled with immunoSEQ multiplex PCR; TCRdb holds only in-frame clones, not every one. Among 200,000 to 250,000 clones, around 87% were seen once, and the ten largest hold roughly 10%. This material consisted of peripheral blood, taken in a trial of Ad26.COV2.S vaccine versus placebo. All receptors derive from a person between 18 and 59 years old who received the Ad26.COV2.S COVID-19 vaccine or a placebo. CDR3s include the opening cysteine and the closing phenylalanine or tryptophan. The order of the fields is D gene, clone size, J gene, V gene, CDR3 protein, CDR3 DNA. The D gene is left open where the match is weak. Part of the rows lack a size; the others show once, few, many or a class for expanded clones.

>TRBD2|NA|TRBJ2-1|TRBV19
CASSIGGGPYNEQFF
TGTGCCAGTAGTATAGGCGGGGGGCCGTACAATGAGCAGTTCTTC
>NA|NA|TRBJ2-5|TRBV6-5
CASSPTFSQETQYF
TGTGCCAGCAGTCCAACCTTCTCCCAAGAGACCCAGTACTTC
>TRBD2|NA|TRBJ2-3|TRBV6-5
CASTKWTSGTDTQYF
TGTGCCAGCACGAAGTGGACTAGCGGGACAGATACGCAGTATTTT
>NA|NA|TRBJ2-6|TRBV30
CAWSGHPGANVLTF
TGTGCCTGGAGCGGACACCCCGGGGCCAACGTCCTGACTTTC
>NA|NA|TRBJ2-7|TRBV6-5
CASSYRRLYEQYF
TGTGCCAGCAGTTACCGGCGTCTCTACGAGCAGTACTTC
>NA|NA|TRBJ2-1|TRBV29-1
CSVESGVWEQFF
TGCAGCGTTGAGAGCGGAGTCTGGGAGCAGTTCTTC
>NA|NA|TRBJ2-7|TRBV19
CASSIQGSSYEQYF
TGTGCCAGTAGTATTCAGGGGTCTTCCTACGAGCAGTACTTC
>NA|NA|TRBJ1-1|TRBV9
CASGAGGAGLDTEAFF
TGTGCCAGCGGCGCGGGCGGGGCAGGATTGGACACTGAAGCTTTCTTT
>NA|NA|TRBJ2-7|TRBV7-2
CASSSPTGNPYEQYF
TGTGCCAGCAGCTCTCCAACTGGGAACCCCTACGAGCAGTACTTC
>NA|NA|TRBJ2-3|TRBV6-2/TRBV6-3
CASSHLTDTQYF
TGTGCCAGCAGTCACCTAACAGATACGCAGTATTTT
>TRBD1|NA|TRBJ1-4|TRBV18
CASSPLQGNEKLFF
TGTGCCAGCTCACCGCTACAGGGGAATGAAAAACTGTTTTTT
>NA|NA|TRBJ2-7|TRBV5-1
CASSLAAGSPYEQYF
TGCGCCAGCAGCTTGGCTGCAGGGTCTCCCTACGAGCAGTACTTC
>TRBD1|NA|TRBJ2-7|TRBV6-5
CASSQTGTSYEQYF
TGTGCCAGCAGTCAGACAGGGACATCCTACGAGCAGTACTTC
>NA|NA|TRBJ1-2|TRBV5-1
CASSPSYGDGYTF
TGCGCCAGCAGCCCGTCCTACGGGGATGGCTACACCTTC
>NA|NA|TRBJ2-1|TRBV21-1
CASSKGRAVGEQFF
TGTGCCAGCAGCAAGGGCAGGGCGGTGGGTGAGCAGTTCTTC
>NA|NA|TRBJ2-5|TRBV5-4
CASSLGGVGETQYF
TGTGCCAGCAGCTTGGGGGGGGTAGGAGAGACCCAGTACTTC
>TRBD1|NA|TRBJ2-7|TRBV7-2
CASSLDRGRENEQYF
TGTGCCAGCAGCTTGGACAGGGGGCGCGAAAATGAGCAGTACTTC
>NA|NA|TRBJ2-2|TRBV27
CASSPRAILGIQGTGELFF
TGTGCCAGCAGTCCCCGGGCCATACTGGGGATACAGGGCACCGGGGAGCTGTTTTTT
>NA|NA|TRBJ1-2|TRBV10-3
CAISDGGPYGYTF
TGTGCCATCAGTGATGGAGGCCCTTATGGCTACACCTTC
>TRBD2|NA|TRBJ2-5|TRBV9
CASSVASGRGETQYF
TGTGCCAGCAGCGTAGCCAGCGGGAGAGGAGAGACCCAGTACTTC
>NA|NA|TRBJ2-1|TRBV11-2
CASSSVGTLGANEQFF
TGTGCCAGCAGCTCGGTCGGGACTCTTGGGGCCAATGAGCAGTTCTTC
>NA|once|TRBJ2-2|TRBV3-1/TRBV3-2
CASSQVETGGGGELFF
TGTGCCAGCAGCCAAGTCGAGACGGGGGGCGGCGGGGAGCTGTTTTTT
>NA|NA|TRBJ2-7|TRBV19
CASSIRFLDSYEQYF
TGTGCCAGTAGTATAAGGTTCCTCGACTCCTACGAGCAGTACTTC
>NA|NA|TRBJ1-4|TRBV7-9
CASSQLGLNEKLFF
TGTGCCAGCAGCCAACTCGGCCTTAATGAAAAACTGTTTTTT
>NA|NA|TRBJ2-1|TRBV12-5
CASGSQTGTQAYNEQFF
TGTGCTAGTGGTTCGCAGACCGGGACACAAGCTTACAATGAGCAGTTCTTC
>TRBD1|NA|TRBJ1-6|TRBV19
CASSAGQLNSPLHF
TGTGCCAGTAGTGCGGGACAGCTTAATTCACCCCTCCACTTT
>TRBD2|NA|TRBJ2-1|TRBV6-5
CASGLAGYNEQFF
TGTGCCAGCGGACTAGCGGGTTACAATGAGCAGTTCTTC
>TRBD2|NA|TRBJ2-5|TRBV3-1/TRBV3-2
CASSQEGTSRGETQYF
TGTGCCAGCAGCCAAGAGGGGACTAGTCGGGGAGAGACCCAGTACTTC
>TRBD1|NA|TRBJ1-3|TRBV3-1/TRBV3-2
CASSQGVTGGNTIYF
TGTGCCAGCAGCCAAGGAGTGACAGGGGGAAACACCATATATTTT
>TRBD1|NA|TRBJ1-4|TRBV28
CASSETGTGVFEEKLFF
TGTGCCAGCAGTGAAACCGGGACAGGGGTATTCGAGGAAAAACTGTTTTTT